This T cell receptor (beta chain) was retrieved from a study of blood T cell repertoires in COVID-19 (dated by TCRdb to between 2020 and 2021). Turning to the overall study: Samples from collaborators originated in the United States, Italy and Spain and spanned both the acute and convalescent phases of COVID-19. The prospective study material was composed of cDNA or gDNA derived from T cells, B-cell-depleted T cells, or PBMCs. Subjects who had been exposed to COVID-19, were actively infected with it, or had recovered from it provided the deeply sampled blood TCRbeta repertoires that made up the dataset. A freely available public database, intended as a resource for researchers studying the immune response to SARS-CoV-2, is where the repertoires were released. The samples were drawn from two sources: the first 160 participants of the ongoing ImmuneRACE study, and 950 to 1,500 subjects contributed by 6 global collaborators. A de-identified subject ID, COVID-19 status, age in years and sex were almost always included in the sample metadata. HLA class I and class II types, where available, came from metadata supplied by the sample provider rather than from assay-based typing.

The collaborating institutions used their own protocols to collect whole blood in K2EDTA tubes. For TCRbeta analysis, collaborator samples were shipped as frozen whole blood, as isolated PBMCs, or as DNA extracted from either sample type. Here V drops 6 bases and J drops 7 bases, and the junction holds 5 bases not matched to any gene. The germline V gene encodes CDR1 MNHEY and CDR2 SVGAGI. The CDR3 starts with the cysteine, ends with the phenylalanine, and has 14 residues. Of all the DNA, just the CDR3 is kept, 42 bases in frame from base 1. As to this clone: The antigen it recognizes is unknown. Per-base quality was not reported, and no clone a single base away is much larger than it.

TCRbeta CDR3 regions were amplified from genomic DNA using the immunoSEQ Assay, a bias-controlled multiplex PCR. The paper's data handling went like this. Within the assay, amplification of reference gene primers was used to estimate how many nucleated cells each sample contained. Sequence reads were collapsed and filtered to measure the absolute abundance of every unique TCRbeta CDR3 rearrangement. For each sample, productive Simpson clonality was calculated as the square root of Simpson's diversity index over productive rearrangements. In TCRdb, the immuneACCESS table is reduced to in-frame sequences with V and J assigned. These tables do not hold every clone; where another copy was compared, an unresolved V gene accounts for under half, and the others remain unexplained. D and trimming were read from the DNA, whereas the V and J calls and clone size are those reported in that table. The sample data list under 200,000 clones, and 86% of these were observed just once. 2.5% to 4% of the sample lies in the top ten.

The study at large found these results: Clinical and demographic metadata were provided uncurated, with the amount varying by source and participant.

The sequenced sample was peripheral blood. The sequence came from an older man with acute or convalescent COVID-19. The chain couples TRBV6-5 to TRBJ1-4, and 10 junction bases match TRBD1. In nucleotides, the sequence is TGTGCCAGCAGCGGGACAGGGGTTCGTGAAAAACTGTTTTTT. It specifies CASSGTGVREKLFF.